Listed here are 22 T cell receptor beta chains from one sample, sequenced in a study of blood T cell repertoires in COVID-19. Method: immunoSEQ multiplex PCR; TCRdb's copy keeps in-frame clones and lacks some. The repertoire holds fewer than 350,000 clones, with roughly 86% as singletons. The sequencing input was PBMCs or T cells enriched from blood (not recorded which). The receptors stem from a woman in her thirties who had recovered from COVID-19.

The rearrangement links TRBV6-5 to TRBJ1-5; 7 nucleotides agree with TRBD1. The V gene end was trimmed by 6 bases and the J gene end by 4 bases; junction bases not matched to a gene: 6. This CDR3 contains 14 residues. CDR1 and CDR2 from the germline V gene are MNHEY and SVGAGI. CDR3 region: CASRNRGWNQPQHF. The CDR3 DNA reads TGTGCCAGCAGAAACAGGGGCTGGAATCAGCCCCAGCATTTT.

This clone came up once. This chain connects TRBV7-8 to TRBJ2-7, with 9 bases matching TRBD1. Unmatched junction bases numbered 1, after V lost 5 bases and J lost 2 bases. The CDR3 has 13 residues. Germline-derived CDR1 and CDR2 are SGHVS and FQNEAQ. CDR3 nucleotide sequence: TGTGCCAGCAGCGGGACAGGGACCTACGAGCAGTACTTC. Translating it yields CASSGTGTYEQYF.

This clone is a singleton in its sample. The V call is TRBV11-3, the J call TRBJ1-5; D is undetermined. This CDR3 spans 20 amino acids. Germline values: CDR1 SGHNT, CDR2 YENEEA. The V gene lost 0 bases and the J gene lost 2 bases, with 23 bases spanning the gap. CDR3 amino acids: CASSLEAKNSQVVGNQPQHF. The CDR3 bases are TGTGCCAGCAGCTTAGAGGCCAAGAACAGCCAGGTGGTGGGCAATCAGCCCCAGCATTTT.

The chain uses TRBV27 and TRBJ1-3; 8 bases map to TRBD1. Trimming at V came to 4 bases and at J to 4 bases, leaving 9 bases not matched to a gene. The length of the CDR3 is 16 residues. CDR1 is MNHEY, CDR2 SMNVEV, per germline (reference sequence). CDR3 loop: CASSSGRGLPGNTIYF. The CDR3 DNA reads TGTGCCAGCAGTTCTGGCAGGGGGCTCCCCGGAAACACCATATATTTT.

The chain is built from TRBV29-1 and TRBJ2-1; possible D gene TRBD2, 7 bases. V lost 2 bases and J lost 6, with 14 bases in between. This CDR3 has 14 amino acids. Per germline, CDR1 SQVTM and CDR2 ANQGSEA. CDR3 nucleotides: TGCAGCGTTGAAAAAAGGGGAGGGGGCAATGAGCAGTTCTTC. Encoded protein: CSVEKRGGGNEQFF.

The chain carries TRBV24-1 and TRBJ1-5; 9 bases align to TRBD1. Trimming at V came to 10 bases and at J to 3 bases, leaving 3 bases not matched to a gene. The CDR3 has 13 residues. Looked up from germline, CDR1 is KGHDR and CDR2 is SFDVKD. CDR3 in DNA: TGTGCCACGGGACAGGGAGACAATCAGCCCCAGCATTTT. Its protein product is CATGQGDNQPQHF.

This chain connects TRBV29-1 to TRBJ1-1, with D possibly being TRBD1 (5 bases). The germline V gene encodes CDR1 SQVTM and CDR2 ANQGSEA. Trimming removed 3 bases at V and 7 bases at J, with 9 bases between. This CDR3 has 11 residues. The CDR3 DNA is TGCAGCGTTGAGGGGCACCGTGAAGCTTTCTTT. Protein sequence: CSVEGHREAFF.

The rearrangement joins TRBV29-1 to TRBJ2-7; TRBD1 might be the D (6 bases). The germline V gene has CDR1 SQVTM and CDR2 ANQGSEA. The CDR3 is 11 amino acids. Deletions cut 5 bases from V and 4 bases from J, with 9 bases between. For the CDR3, the DNA is TGCAGCGTTCACAGGGATTACGAGCAGTACTTC. Its translation: CSVHRDYEQYF.

V and J are TRBV28 and TRBJ1-6, with D perhaps matching TRBD1 (5 bases). Trimming left V 11 bases short and J 7 bases short, with 27 bases between. Germline loops: CDR1 MDHEN, CDR2 SYDVKM. The CDR3 length is 17 residues. The CDR3 coding sequence is TGTGCCTCCCACGCCAGGGAAGGGGCCTTTCACAATTCACCCCTCCACTTT. Amino acid sequence: CASHAREGAFHNSPLHF.

CDR3 sequence (DNA): TGTGCCAGCAGCCCTAACAGGGTTAATGAAAAACTGTTTTTT. This translates into CASSPNRVNEKLFF. The V gene is TRBV11-3, the J gene TRBJ1-4, with D possibly being TRBD1 (6 bases). V was clipped by 5 bases and J by 4 bases, with 11 bases between them. CDR1 and CDR2 (germline): SGHNT, YENEEA. This CDR3 spans 14 amino acids. Complete variable domain (other parts from reference TRBV11-3 and TRBJ1-4): EAGVVQSPRYKIIEKKQPVAFWCNPISGHNTLYWYLQNLGQGPELLIRYENEEAVDDSQLPKDRFSAERLKGVDSTLKIQPAELGDSAVYLCASSPNRVNEKLFFGSGTQLSVL.

This chain connects TRBV28 to TRBJ1-2; 7 nucleotides line up with TRBD1. V trimming: 3 bases; J trimming: 1 base; junction bases outside the gene matches: 5. The CDR3 extends over 15 amino acids. Germline CDR1 reads MDHEN; CDR2 reads SYDVKM. This CDR3 is CASSFLTGVNYGYTF. The CDR3 bases are TGTGCCAGCAGTTTCCTCACAGGGGTTAACTATGGCTACACCTTC.

The genes are TRBV7-6 and TRBJ2-2; perhaps TRBD1 as D (5 bases). Germline loops: CDR1 SGHVS, CDR2 FNYEAQ. Trimming pared 5 bases from V and 1 base from J, leaving 11 bases between. The CDR3 sequence is 15 residues long. CDR3 DNA sequence: TGTGCCAGCAGCCCCGGGCAGGGGAACACCGGGGAGCTGTTTTTT. Translation: CASSPGQGNTGELFF.

CDR3 loop: CATAGLAIYEQYF. The CDR3 bases are TGTGCCACCGCGGGACTAGCTATCTACGAGCAGTACTTC. V gene TRBV7-8 combines with J gene TRBJ2-7; TRBD2 agrees at 9 bases. This CDR3 is built from 13 residues. Unmatched junction bases numbered 7, after V lost 10 bases and J lost 3 bases. Germline CDR1 is SGHVS and CDR2 is FQNEAQ.

The rearrangement uses TRBV2 and TRBJ1-5, with D unresolved. The CDR3 totals 14 residues. Trimming removed 7 bases at V and 7 bases at J, with 17 bases between. The germline gives CDR1 SNHLY, CDR2 FYNNEI. The chain's CDR3 is CASNYGRGGQPQHF. Here the CDR3 DNA reads TGTGCCAGCAATTACGGACGAGGCGGGCAGCCCCAGCATTTT.

V usage is TRBV24-1 and J usage is TRBJ1-2, with D perhaps TRBD1 (5 bases). CDR3 size: 14 residues. V was trimmed by 5 bases and J by 2 bases, leaving 11 bases between them. CDR1 and CDR2 from the germline V gene are KGHDR and SFDVKD. The CDR3 region is CATSAGPANYGYTF. For the CDR3, the DNA is TGTGCCACCAGTGCAGGGCCTGCAAACTATGGCTACACCTTC.

J is TRBJ1-4 and V is TRBV3-1 (or the pseudogene TRBV3-2); the match to TRBD1 covers 7 bases. Per germline, CDR1 LGHDT and CDR2 YNNKEL (reference sequence). CDR3 length: 15 amino acids. V lost 3 bases, J lost 6 bases, and 7 bases stayed unmatched. CDR3 region: CASSHRQGVYEKLFF. Written as DNA, the CDR3 is TGTGCCAGCAGCCACAGACAGGGAGTATATGAAAAACTGTTTTTT.

This chain connects TRBV7-9 to TRBJ2-1; TRBD2 matches 9 bases. The CDR3 has 14 residues. Germline CDR1 is SEHNR and CDR2 is FQNEAQ (reference sequence). V lost 5 bases, J lost 8 bases, and 7 bases stayed unmatched. CDR3 sequence reads: CASSLIAGADEQFF. The CDR3 DNA reads as TGTGCCAGCAGCCTAATAGCGGGGGCTGATGAGCAGTTCTTC.

V is TRBV11-2 and J is TRBJ2-1; possible D gene TRBD1, 5 bases. Germline-derived CDR1 and CDR2 are SGHAT and FQNNGV. The germline V and J ends were trimmed by 1 base and 4 bases, with 11 bases remaining between them. The CDR3 has 15 amino acids. The CDR3 protein is CASSLGTLRYNEQFF. CDR3 bases: TGTGCCAGCAGCTTAGGGACACTACGGTACAATGAGCAGTTCTTC.

V usage is TRBV19 and J usage is TRBJ2-1, with 8 bases identical to TRBD2. The CDR3 is made up of 14 amino acids. V lost 1 base to trimming and J lost 6 bases; unmatched junction nucleotides: 2. The germline CDR1 and CDR2 sequences are LNHDA and SQIVND (reference sequence). The CDR3 here is CASSIVAGGNEQFF. The CDR3 DNA reads TGTGCCAGTAGTATAGTTGCGGGAGGCAATGAGCAGTTCTTC.

This clone was counted between two and nine times. This sequence joins TRBV19 and TRBJ1-6; no reliable D call. Germline V lookup: CDR1 LNHDA, CDR2 SQIVND (reference sequence). The V and J ends lost 6 bases and 7 bases respectively, with 16 bases between them. There are 15 residues in the CDR3. The chain's CDR3 is CASRFGNPVNSPLHF. CDR3 in DNA: TGTGCCAGTAGATTCGGGAATCCGGTCAATTCACCCCTCCACTTT.

The chain has TRBV28 and TRBJ1-5, with 9 bases that match TRBD1. CDR1 MDHEN and CDR2 SYDVKM come from the germline V gene. Losses at the gene ends were 7 bases for V and 9 bases for J; bases not matched to a gene: 7. The length of the CDR3 is 13 residues. This CDR3 is CASKRQGGGPQHF. As DNA, the CDR3 is TGTGCCAGCAAGAGACAGGGGGGAGGGCCCCAGCATTTT.

The chain has TRBV14 and TRBJ2-2, with 7 nucleotides matching TRBD1. Germline V gene sequence: CDR1 SGHDN, CDR2 FVKESK. The V gene end was trimmed by 0 bases and the J gene end by 4 bases; junction bases not matched to a gene: 11. This CDR3 has 18 amino acids. The CDR3: CASSQDLFQGVVTGELFF. CDR3 in DNA: TGTGCCAGCAGCCAAGATCTGTTCCAGGGGGTAGTCACCGGGGAGCTGTTTTTT.